These T cell receptor beta chains were read from a single sample in a study of CD8+CD57+ T cells in acquired aplastic anemia. Using its own MiXCR run on the reads, TCRdb lists one record per CDR3 protein. The sample records some 210,000 distinct CDR3 sequences, approximately 57% being singletons. Sequencing was done on a sample of sorted CD4+, CD8+, or CD8+CD57+ T cells (not recorded which) from PBMCs. These receptor sequences come from a human donor in good health. Each CDR3 is given with its conserved first and last residue.

>TRBV20-1|TRBJ1-4
CSARDSRRLFF
>TRBV7-9|TRBJ1-1
CASRSSEGGRGMNTEAFF
>TRBV9|TRBJ1-1
CASSPGWGGLTEAFF
>TRBV2|TRBJ1-5
CASSEGGGAVQPQHF
>TRBV20-1|TRBJ2-7
CSATATPYRSEQYF
>TRBV9|TRBJ2-7
CVGSVAGGTYEQYF
>TRBV7-8|TRBJ2-7
CASSWAGTSSYEQYF
>TRBV4-1|TRBJ2-2
CASSGSLYTGELFF
>TRBV20-1|TRBJ2-1
CSVILPGSSYNEQFF
>TRBV25-1|TRBJ1-2
CASSLGTGTGSGYTF
>TRBV4-3|TRBJ1-2
CASSQAEGTNYGYTF
>TRBV7-3|TRBJ2-7
CASRSNYEQYF
>TRBV7-9|TRBJ1-2
CASSSAALSEEDYGYTF
>TRBV6-5|TRBJ2-7
CASSYSLASFSYEQYF
>TRBV7-7|TRBJ2-1
CASSLRLAGGDEQFF
>TRBV20-1|TRBJ2-1
CSARDSTSGGTNEQFF
>TRBV7-3|TRBJ2-6
CASSLMGSGANVLTF
>TRBV10-3|TRBJ2-3
CAISESFPGTDTQYF
>TRBV19|TRBJ1-6
CASSVRDRQSPLHF